A selection of T cell receptor beta chains follows, all from one sample in a study of blood T cell repertoires in COVID-19. Profiled with immunoSEQ multiplex PCR; TCRdb holds only in-frame clones, not every one. The sample consists of 100,000 to 120,000 clones, around 90% of them appearing once. Sequencing was done on a sample of peripheral blood. The receptors here all came from a woman in her forties or fifties with acute or convalescent COVID-19. CDR3s include the opening cysteine and the closing phenylalanine or tryptophan. The D gene is left open where the match is weak. Size is omitted from some rows. Given values are once, few, many or a class for expanded clones.

v_call: TRBV2
clone_size: .
j_call: TRBJ2-1
d_call: .
cdr3_nt: TGTGCCAGCAAGTTGTTCGGCAATGAGCAGTTCTTC
cdr3_aa: CASKLFGNEQFF

v_call: TRBV30
clone_size: .
j_call: TRBJ2-7
d_call: .
cdr3_nt: TGTGCCTGGAGTGTACGATCGAACAGGCCCTACGAGCAGTACTTC
cdr3_aa: CAWSVRSNRPYEQYF

v_call: TRBV7-9
clone_size: .
j_call: TRBJ1-1
d_call: .
cdr3_nt: TGTGCCAGCAGCGATTCTATGTCTGAAGCTTTCTTT
cdr3_aa: CASSDSMSEAFF

v_call: TRBV19
clone_size: once
j_call: TRBJ1-1
d_call: TRBD1
cdr3_nt: TGTGCCAGTAGTATAGACTCGACAGGGGTGGGGGCTGAAGCTTTCTTT
cdr3_aa: CASSIDSTGVGAEAFF

v_call: TRBV11-2
clone_size: .
j_call: TRBJ1-2
d_call: TRBD1
cdr3_nt: TGTGCCAGCAGCCTCGGACAGGGGAACTATGGCTACACCTTC
cdr3_aa: CASSLGQGNYGYTF

v_call: TRBV27
clone_size: .
j_call: TRBJ1-2
d_call: TRBD1
cdr3_nt: TGTGCCAGCAGTTTATCCGGGACAGCGACGCTCAACTATGGCTACACCTTC
cdr3_aa: CASSLSGTATLNYGYTF

v_call: TRBV28
clone_size: .
j_call: TRBJ1-3
d_call: TRBD1
cdr3_nt: TGTGCCAGCAGTTTACACAGGGGGCGTAATGGAAACACCATATATTTT
cdr3_aa: CASSLHRGRNGNTIYF

v_call: TRBV28
clone_size: .
j_call: TRBJ2-3
d_call: .
cdr3_nt: TGTGCCAGCCGGGTACGGACAGATACGCAGTATTTT
cdr3_aa: CASRVRTDTQYF

v_call: TRBV7-6
clone_size: .
j_call: TRBJ2-1
d_call: TRBD1
cdr3_nt: TGTGCCAGCAGCTTACGTCGGACAGGGGACGCCATTGGGCATGAGCAGTTCTTC
cdr3_aa: CASSLRRTGDAIGHEQFF

v_call: TRBV4-1
clone_size: .
j_call: TRBJ2-7
d_call: .
cdr3_nt: TGCGCCAGCAGCTCGGGAGGACGGGGGGCTTCCTACGAGCAGTACTTC
cdr3_aa: CASSSGGRGASYEQYF

v_call: TRBV30
clone_size: .
j_call: TRBJ2-3
d_call: TRBD1
cdr3_nt: TGTGCTCTCGACAGGGGCACAGATACGCAGTATTTT
cdr3_aa: CALDRGTDTQYF

v_call: TRBV7-6
clone_size: .
j_call: TRBJ2-1
d_call: TRBD2
cdr3_nt: TGTGCCAGCAGCTTAGGAGGGAGGGCGGGCAATGAGCAGTTCTTC
cdr3_aa: CASSLGGRAGNEQFF

v_call: TRBV5-6
clone_size: .
j_call: TRBJ1-2
d_call: TRBD1
cdr3_nt: TGTGCCAGCAGCTTGGTATCGACAGGGGGTCAGATTAGCTATGGCTACACCTTC
cdr3_aa: CASSLVSTGGQISYGYTF

v_call: TRBV30
clone_size: .
j_call: TRBJ1-1
d_call: .
cdr3_nt: TGTTCTAGGCGTGTTGACACTGAAGCTTTCTTT
cdr3_aa: CSRRVDTEAFF

v_call: TRBV12-3/TRBV12-4
clone_size: .
j_call: TRBJ2-1
d_call: .
cdr3_nt: TGTGCCAGCAGTTTCACAGTGCAGTTCTTC
cdr3_aa: CASSFTVQFF

v_call: TRBV12-3/TRBV12-4
clone_size: .
j_call: TRBJ1-2
d_call: .
cdr3_nt: TGTGCCAGCAGTTTAGTGGCAGGGGATGGCTACACCTTC
cdr3_aa: CASSLVAGDGYTF

v_call: TRBV7-9
clone_size: once
j_call: TRBJ1-1
d_call: TRBD1
cdr3_nt: TGTGCCAGCAGCTTTCTGGACAGGAGGATTGAAGCTTTCTTT
cdr3_aa: CASSFLDRRIEAFF

v_call: TRBV19
clone_size: .
j_call: TRBJ1-1
d_call: .
cdr3_nt: TGTGCCAGTAGTCCCCAGGGGTACACTGAAGCTTTCTTT
cdr3_aa: CASSPQGYTEAFF

v_call: TRBV19
clone_size: .
j_call: TRBJ2-1
d_call: .
cdr3_nt: TGTGCCAGTACCCCGAGGGACATTCACAATGAGCAGTTCTTC
cdr3_aa: CASTPRDIHNEQFF

v_call: TRBV7-2
clone_size: .
j_call: TRBJ1-2
d_call: .
cdr3_nt: TGTGCCAGCAGCTTCTATAACTATGGCTACACCTTC
cdr3_aa: CASSFYNYGYTF

v_call: TRBV5-6
clone_size: .
j_call: TRBJ1-2
d_call: TRBD1
cdr3_nt: TGTGCCAGCAGCTTGCCCGGGACAGGCCTCTACTATGGCTACACCTTC
cdr3_aa: CASSLPGTGLYYGYTF

v_call: TRBV27
clone_size: once
j_call: TRBJ1-3
d_call: TRBD1
cdr3_nt: TGTGCCAGCAGTCCGGGACAGGGTTTATCCGGAAACACCATATATTTT
cdr3_aa: CASSPGQGLSGNTIYF

v_call: TRBV24-1
clone_size: .
j_call: TRBJ2-1
d_call: TRBD1
cdr3_nt: TGTGCCACCAGTGACCCCAGGGGGCGGGGTGAGCAGTTCTTC
cdr3_aa: CATSDPRGRGEQFF

v_call: TRBV10-3
clone_size: .
j_call: TRBJ1-2
d_call: .
cdr3_nt: TGTGCCATCAGTGAGTCAAGAGGGCTTAGAAACTATGGCTACACCTTC
cdr3_aa: CAISESRGLRNYGYTF

v_call: TRBV7-3
clone_size: .
j_call: TRBJ2-3
d_call: .
cdr3_nt: TGTGCCAGCAGCCCCGCCCCTGTTGCGAGAATTACAGATACGCAGTATTTT
cdr3_aa: CASSPAPVARITDTQYF